This TCR beta chain was obtained from a study of CD8+CD57+ T cells in acquired aplastic anemia. Whole-study results and caveats: Sharing between patients and controls was observed for around 30 CD8+ CDR3 sequences. Diversity in CD8+CD57+ cells from patients fell below that of the total CD4+ and CD8+ cell pools. This difference was described as decreased diversity.

Genomic DNA provided the template from which TCR beta VDJ and CDR3 profiles were obtained. MiXCR, run by TCRdb on the reads, gives a single entry per CDR3 protein. Of around 21,000 distinct CDR3 sequences in the sample, almost 40% are singletons; the top ten hold about 87%. Ten or more counts support this clonotype. Its target is unknown. In germline, CDR1 is SGHVS, CDR2 FQNEAQ. The CDR3 covers 14 residues. V dropped 1 base and J dropped 2 bases, with 6 bases sitting between them. Patients included in sequencing had previously demonstrated CD8+CD57+ cell expansion by flow cytometry. The authors also ran sequencing on CD8+CD57+ effector memory cells taken from about 15% of the 12 patients. Blood samples were obtained from patients who had received no prior therapy.

The gene calls are TRBV7-8 and TRBJ1-3, with no clear D. Specimen: CD8+CD57+ T cells sorted from PBMCs. As to subset: bead-enriched CD8+CD57+ effector memory T cells from SAA patients. The receptor was derived from a human donor with aplastic anemia. In DNA, the CDR3 is TGTGCCAGCAGCTTAGACCCGACTGGAAACACCATATATTTT. Its translation is CASSLDPTGNTIYF.